A selection of T cell receptor beta chains follows, all from one sample in a study of OX40 agonist ivuxolimab in advanced cancers. The repertoire was sequenced with immunoSEQ multiplex PCR; TCRdb's copy has only in-frame clones and lacks some. The sample lists around 72,000 clones; 85% to 90% were seen once. Sequencing was performed on CD4+ or CD8+ T cells sorted from blood, taken in a trial of the OX40 agonist ivuxolimab. Source of these receptors: an adult with an advanced solid tumor such as melanoma, head and neck, liver or kidney cancer. CDR3s include the opening cysteine and the closing phenylalanine or tryptophan. Fields, in order: V gene, D gene, J gene, clone size, CDR3 DNA, CDR3 protein. D genes are given only for firm matches. Some rows have no size entry. The others give once, few or many, or a class for an expanded clone.

TRBV7-2	-	TRBJ2-7	-	TGTGCCAGCAGCTTAGTGGCCCACGAGCAGTACTTC	CASSLVAHEQYF
TRBV5-6	-	TRBJ2-7	-	TGTGCCAGCAGCTCGGGGTACGGATACTACGAGCAGTACTTC	CASSSGYGYYEQYF
TRBV7-9	TRBD1	TRBJ1-5	-	TGTGCCAGCAGCTTGTTTGCGGGACAGGGGGCTGGCAATCAGCCCCAGCATTTT	CASSLFAGQGAGNQPQHF
TRBV11-3	-	TRBJ2-1	-	TGTGCCAGCAGCTTAGTGGGGCTAGGGAATGAGCAGTTCTTC	CASSLVGLGNEQFF
TRBV20-1	-	TRBJ1-2	-	TGCAGTGCTAGCGAATATGGCTACACCTTC	CSASEYGYTF
TRBV10-2	TRBD1	TRBJ1-1	-	TGCGCCAGCAGTGAAGGACAGGGGGCCGTTGAAGCTTTCTTT	CASSEGQGAVEAFF
TRBV10-2	-	TRBJ1-6	once	TGCGCCAGCAGTGAGCCTAATTCACCCCTCCACTTT	CASSEPNSPLHF
TRBV27	-	TRBJ1-4	-	TGTGCCAGCAAGGAAGGAGGTGAAAAACTGTTTTTT	CASKEGGEKLFF
TRBV28	TRBD1	TRBJ2-7	-	TGTGCCAGCAGTTTACCCTGGACAGGGAACGAGCAGTACTTC	CASSLPWTGNEQYF
TRBV18	-	TRBJ2-1	-	TGTGCCAGCTCCCAGTCCGGCGAGCAGTTCTTC	CASSQSGEQFF
TRBV6-1	-	TRBJ1-5	-	TGTGCCAGCAGTGAGGGGTTTCAGCCCCAGCATTTT	CASSEGFQPQHF
TRBV10-3	TRBD1	TRBJ1-4	-	TGTGCCATCAGTGAGTCCCAAGGGGGCCAAAGTGAAAAACTGTTTTTT	CAISESQGGQSEKLFF
TRBV21-1	-	TRBJ1-3	-	TGTGCCAGCAGCGGAAGGGACCGCAGCTCTGGAAACACCATATATTTT	CASSGRDRSSGNTIYF
TRBV6-1	-	TRBJ1-2	-	TGTGCCAGCAGTGAAGCGCTTGGGTCCCGGGGTCGAGGCTACACCTTC	CASSEALGSRGRGYTF
TRBV5-4	-	TRBJ2-5	-	TGTGCCAGCAGCTTACGGGACCCCGGGGGGACCCAGTACTTC	CASSLRDPGGTQYF
TRBV28	-	TRBJ1-2	-	TGTGCCAGCAGTTTGGGAGCCAGGGCCTTCTATGGCTACACCTTC	CASSLGARAFYGYTF
TRBV19	-	TRBJ2-5	-	TGTGCCAGTAGTACAGGTCGCAGCGAGACCCAGTACTTC	CASSTGRSETQYF
TRBV9	TRBD2	TRBJ2-1	-	TGTGCCAGCAGCGTAGTGAGCGGGGTAACCTACAATGAGCAGTTCTTC	CASSVVSGVTYNEQFF
TRBV7-2	-	TRBJ2-7	-	TGTGCCAGCAGCTTTACGCCTAGTAGTGAGCAGTACTTC	CASSFTPSSEQYF
TRBV5-1	TRBD1	TRBJ2-2	few	TGCGCCAGCAGTTTGGACAGGTCAACCGGGGAGCTGTTTTTT	CASSLDRSTGELFF
TRBV25-1	-	TRBJ2-5	-	TGTGCCAGCAGTGAGCAGTCGGTAAAGACCCAGTACTTC	CASSEQSVKTQYF
TRBV5-6	TRBD1	TRBJ1-5	-	TGTGCCAGCAGCTTAAGACAGGGGGCAGGGAATCAGCCCCAGCATTTT	CASSLRQGAGNQPQHF
TRBV10-3	-	TRBJ1-2	once	TGTGCCATCAGTGACGTACCGAACTATGGCTACACCTTC	CAISDVPNYGYTF
TRBV9	-	TRBJ2-6	-	TGTGCCAGCAGCGTAATATCTGGGGCCAACGTCCTGACTTTC	CASSVISGANVLTF
TRBV5-1	-	TRBJ1-1	-	TGCGCCAGCAGCTTATTACCGAACCGGGGGGAGAACACTGAAGCTTTCTTT	CASSLLPNRGENTEAFF
TRBV11-2	-	TRBJ2-7	-	TGTGCCAGCAGCTTAGAACTACGCGAGCAGTACTTC	CASSLELREQYF
TRBV20-1	-	TRBJ1-1	-	TGCAGTGCTTTCAGGGTTTCTGAAGCTTTCTTT	CSAFRVSEAFF
TRBV2	TRBD2	TRBJ2-3	-	TGTGCCAGCAGTGAGGGGGGGACTAACACAGATACGCAGTATTTT	CASSEGGTNTDTQYF
TRBV7-9	-	TRBJ2-7	-	TGTGCCAGCAGCTTAGTACCGGGATCCGGCGAGCAGTACTTC	CASSLVPGSGEQYF
TRBV11-3	-	TRBJ2-7	-	TGTGCCAGCAGCGCTGCAGGGACCTACGAGCAGTACTTC	CASSAAGTYEQYF
TRBV7-2	TRBD2	TRBJ2-5	-	TGTGCCAGCAGCGCCAGCGGGGCTGGGGAGACCCAGTACTTC	CASSASGAGETQYF
TRBV27	-	TRBJ2-5	-	TGTGCCAGCAGTTTATATGGTAGCGTAGAGACCCAGTACTTC	CASSLYGSVETQYF
TRBV7-2	-	TRBJ2-2	-	TGTGCCAGCAGCTTAGTGGCTAGTGACACCGGGGAGCTGTTTTTT	CASSLVASDTGELFF
TRBV6-1	TRBD1	TRBJ1-4	once	TGTGCCAGCAGCGCCCGGGACAGGGATGGGCTGTTTTTT	CASSARDRDGLFF
TRBV5-4	TRBD2	TRBJ2-1	once	TGTGCCAGCAGCTTGGCAGAACTAGCGGGGGCCTACAATGAGCAGTTCTTC	CASSLAELAGAYNEQFF
TRBV9	-	TRBJ1-6	-	TGTGCCAGCAGCCTAACGGGCTCCTATAATTCACCCCTCCACTTT	CASSLTGSYNSPLHF
TRBV4-1	-	TRBJ2-1	-	TGCGCCAGCAGCCGGACCTATGATTACAATGAGCAGTTCTTC	CASSRTYDYNEQFF
TRBV5-4	TRBD2	TRBJ2-5	-	TGTGCCAGCAGCTTGGGAGGCGGGGGGGCCCTTGAGACCCAGTACTTC	CASSLGGGGALETQYF
TRBV6-1	-	TRBJ1-5	-	TGTGCCACCCTGGACTCTCGGAGCAATCAGCCCCAGCATTTT	CATLDSRSNQPQHF
TRBV28	-	TRBJ1-1	-	TGTGCCAGCAGTTCGGGCCCGAATGAAGCTTTCTTT	CASSSGPNEAFF
TRBV30	-	TRBJ1-2	-	TGTGCCTGGAGTGTCGGCTCCGGCTACACCTTC	CAWSVGSGYTF
TRBV10-3	-	TRBJ2-2	-	TGTGCCATCAAGGGGACGGTGGCGAACACCGGGGAGCTGTTTTTT	CAIKGTVANTGELFF
TRBV28	-	TRBJ2-7	-	TGTGCCAGCAGCCCAGCTCTATTTACCTACGAGCAGTACTTC	CASSPALFTYEQYF
TRBV2	-	TRBJ1-1	-	TGTGCCAGCAGACCCACCGAAGCTTTCTTT	CASRPTEAFF
TRBV4-2	-	TRBJ1-6	few	TGTGCCAGCAGCCAAGGCGTGGGGGGCTATAATTCACCCCTCCACTTT	CASSQGVGGYNSPLHF